What follows are 20 T cell receptor beta chains derived from one specimen sequenced in a study of T cells in women clearing cervical HPV infection. Sequencing was performed with immunoSEQ multiplex PCR; in TCRdb, only in-frame clones are kept and a portion is missing. The sample yields 27,000 or so clones, of which the top ten take up around 10%. The material sequenced was blood buffy coat. Receptors originate from a woman between 18 and 70 years old with a cervical HPV16 infection that either progressed to CIN3+ or cleared (not recorded which).

About this clone itself: From the germline J gene comes the end of the CDR3, since the read stops 3 residues before it. The V call is TRBV19, the J call TRBJ1-4; D remains unclear. Per the germline V gene, CDR1 is LNHDA and CDR2 is SQIVND (reference sequence). The CDR3 has 14 amino acids. The CDR3 loop is CATKRTDYNSPLFF. CDR3 bases read: TGTGCCACTAAGCGGACGGACTATAATTCACCA.

For this clone: The read ends 3 residues shy of where the CDR3 ends; the end is completed using the germline J gene. The chain has TRBV5-1 and TRBJ1-2; 8 bases line up with TRBD1. The V segment lost 0 bases and the J segment 6 bases; nucleotides outside the gene matches: 4. Per the germline V gene, CDR1 is SGHRS and CDR2 is YFSETQ. The CDR3 runs to 14 residues. The CDR3 is CASSLGAGGDGYTF. CDR3 bases read: TGCGCCAGCAGCTTGGGGGCAGGGGGCGATGGC.

As concerns this clone: The CDR3 end falls 3 residues outside the read, so it is completed with the germline J gene. This chain connects TRBV6-2 or TRBV6-3 to TRBJ2-4; 7 bases are shared with TRBD1. Germline loops: CDR1 MNHEY, CDR2 SVGEGT. Losses at the gene ends were 7 bases for V and 5 bases for J; bases not matched to a gene: 8. The CDR3 has 14 residues. The DNA read from the CDR3 is TGTGCCAGCACCCCGAGACAGGGAGAAAACATT. This codes for CASTPRQGENI. The full CDR3 protein is CASTPRQGENIQYF.

In the case of this clone: The read finishes 3 residues shy of the CDR3 end, and the germline J gene is used to complete it. V gene TRBV20-1 combines with J gene TRBJ2-3; perhaps TRBD1 as D (6 bases). Trimming left V 5 bases short and J 5 bases short, with 14 bases between. Germline V gives CDR1 DFQATT, CDR2 SNEGSKA (reference sequence). This CDR3 spans 13 amino acids. The CDR3 sequence is CSAARDTGDTQYF. The covered CDR3 bases are TGCAGTGCTGCGAGGGACACTGGAGATACG.

Points on this clone: The read terminates 3 residues ahead of where the CDR3 ends, so the germline J gene completes it. The chain is built from TRBV6-2 or TRBV6-3 and TRBJ2-7; perhaps TRBD2 as D (5 bases). The CDR3 sequence is 13 residues long. V lost 7 bases and J 5 bases, leaving 15 bases between the germline ends. From germline, CDR1 is MNHEY and CDR2 SVGEGT. The CDR3 DNA, read in part, is TGTGCCAGCACTAACCGGGGTCCCGACGAG. It encodes CASTNRGPDE. The complete CDR3 reads CASTNRGPDEQYF.

Of note for this clone: The CDR3 extends 3 residues past the end of the read, so its final part is completed from the germline J gene. The genes are TRBV7-3 and TRBJ2-5; 7 bases agree with TRBD2. The germline V gene encodes CDR1 SGHTA and CDR2 FQGTGA. There are 16 residues in the CDR3. Trimming at V came to 5 bases and at J to 5 bases, leaving 14 bases not matched to a gene. CDR3: CASSPLGTILGETQYF. The sequenced part of the CDR3 DNA is TGTGCCAGCAGCCCTCTCGGGACTATTCTGGGGGAGACC.

Concerning this clone: The read comes to an end 3 residues before the CDR3 does, leaving the germline J gene to fill in the end. The chain links TRBV29-1 to TRBJ1-1; no definite D call. Germline lookup yields CDR1 SQVTM and CDR2 ANQGSEA. The CDR3 extends over 13 amino acids. Trimming removed 4 bases at V and 5 bases at J, with 14 bases between. The CDR3 here is CSVGIGRGTEAFF. The DNA read from the CDR3 is TGCAGCGTTGGCATCGGCCGGGGAACTGAA. Full variable domain (rest looked up from reference TRBV29-1 and TRBJ1-1): SAVISQKPSRDICQRGTSLTIQCQVDSQVTMMFWYRQQPGQSLTLIATANQGSEATYESGFVIDKFPISRPNLTFSTLTVSNMSPEDSSIYLCSVGIGRGTEAFFGQGTRLTVV.

About this clone itself: The read comes to an end 3 residues before the CDR3 does, leaving the germline J gene to fill in the end. The V gene is TRBV19, the J gene TRBJ2-1; a weak D match, TRBD2 (6 bases). Trimming pared 4 bases from V and 0 bases from J, leaving 10 bases between. Per the germline V gene, CDR1 is LNHDA and CDR2 is SQIVND (reference sequence). This CDR3 region has 15 residues. The CDR3 protein is CASSTWRDSYNEQFF. CDR3 bases read: TGTGCCAGTAGTACATGGCGGGACTCCTACAATGAG.

The part of the CDR3 DNA that was read is TGCGCCAGCAGTGTCCCAGGGGCGAACACTGAA. Translation: CASSVPGANTE. The whole CDR3 sequence is CASSVPGANTEAFF. The chain carries TRBV5-1 and TRBJ1-1; possibly TRBD1 for D (6 bases). From the germline J gene comes the end of the CDR3, since the read stops 3 residues before it. The CDR3 consists of 14 residues. Germline-derived CDR1 and CDR2 are SGHRS and YFSETQ. Trimming left V 5 bases short and J 1 base short, with 12 bases between.

In regard to this clone: Read data end 3 residues before the CDR3 end; the end is taken from the germline J gene. The genes are TRBV7-3 and TRBJ1-2, with TRBD1 as a possible D gene (6 bases). V lost 5 bases, J lost 0 bases, and 16 bases lay in between. The CDR3 length is 16 residues. Germline values: CDR1 SGHTA, CDR2 FQGTGA. The covered CDR3 bases are TGTGCCAGCAGCCAAGGGCAGGGGCGATCTAACTATGGC. Translation: CASSQGQGRSNYG. The full CDR3 reads CASSQGQGRSNYGYTF.

The chain's CDR3 is CASTLRQGSEKLFF. The DNA read from the CDR3 is TGTGCCAGTACCCTAAGACAGGGAAGTGAAAAA. This chain joins TRBV19 and TRBJ1-4; 7 bases map to TRBD1. The read stops 3 residues short of the end of the CDR3; the missing end is completed from the germline J gene. From germline, CDR1 is LNHDA and CDR2 SQIVND (reference sequence). This CDR3 contains 14 residues. V shed 7 bases, J shed 7 bases, and the junction held 9 bases outside the gene matches.

Notes on this clone: Read data end 3 residues before the CDR3 end; the end is taken from the germline J gene. The chain employs TRBV18 and TRBJ2-7; D is undetermined. The CDR3 has 12 residues. The V and J ends lost 7 bases and 0 bases respectively, with 7 bases between them. Germline V gene data show CDR1 as KGHSH and CDR2 as LQKENI. Incomplete CDR3 DNA: TGTGCCAGCTTCGGTGGCTCCTACGAG. Translated, it gives CASFGGSYE. The whole CDR3 is CASFGGSYEQYF.

As regards this clone: The read stops 3 residues short of the end of the CDR3; the missing end is completed from the germline J gene. The chain recombines TRBV2 with TRBJ2-3, with D possibly TRBD1 on 6 matching bases. The CDR3 is 17 amino acids. Germline V gene sequence: CDR1 SNHLY, CDR2 FYNNEI. The CDR3 sequence: CASRPPGLNRVTETQYF. The sequenced CDR3 bases are TGTGCCAGCAGACCCCCGGGCTTGAACAGGGTGACGGAGACG.

Regarding this clone: The read ends 3 residues early relative to the CDR3; the germline J gene fills the gap. This rearrangement joins TRBV12-3 or TRBV12-4 to TRBJ2-3, with D possibly being TRBD1 (6 bases). The CDR3 sequence is 14 residues long. CDR3 amino acids: CASSLADSLETQYF. Partial CDR3 DNA: TGTGCCAGCAGTTTAGCGGACAGTCTGGAGACG.

Concerning this clone: The read ends 3 residues before the CDR3 terminus; that terminus is restored from the germline J gene. J is TRBJ2-5 and V is TRBV20-1, with unresolved D. The length of the CDR3 is 14 residues. V shed 3 bases and J shed 0 bases, with 11 bases lying between them. Germline CDR1 and CDR2: DFQATT and SNEGSKA (reference sequence). CDR3 in amino acids: CSASSTQYQETQYF. The covered CDR3 bases are TGCAGTGCTAGTTCTACCCAATACCAAGAGACC.

About this clone: The CDR3 end falls 3 residues outside the read, so it is completed with the germline J gene. This chain connects TRBV10-3 to TRBJ2-7, with D maybe TRBD1 (6 bases). CDR1 and CDR2 (germline): ENHRY, SYGVKD. V lost 10 bases, J lost 4 bases, and 14 bases lay in between. The CDR3 is 12 residues long. The part of the CDR3 DNA that was read is TGTGCCACCAGGGACACCTTATACGAG. The encoded protein is CATRDTLYE. The full CDR3 protein is CATRDTLYEQYF.

For this clone: The sequence runs out 3 residues before the end of the CDR3; the remainder is reconstructed from the germline J gene. J is TRBJ2-3 and V is TRBV7-3; D is perhaps TRBD2 (5 bases). The CDR3 has 15 amino acids. Germline CDR1 SGHTA, CDR2 FQGTGA. CDR3 DNA (partial): TGTGCCAGCAGCCTCCAAGGGCCCTCCGGGGAGACG. Translated: CASSLQGPSGET. The entire CDR3 sequence reads CASSLQGPSGETQYF.

As concerns this clone: The read ends 3 residues before the CDR3 terminus; that terminus is restored from the germline J gene. The gene calls are TRBV5-1 and TRBJ2-7; TRBD2 matches at 7 bases. Germline CDR1 and CDR2: SGHRS and YFSETQ. V shed 0 bases and J 0 bases; nucleotides not matched to a gene: 3. The CDR3 covers 15 residues. The CDR3 reads CASSLAGGSSYEQYF. Incomplete CDR3 DNA: TGCGCCAGCAGCTTGGCCGGGGGGAGCTCCTACGAG.

As for this clone: Other DNA sequences in this sample translate to the same CDR3. CDR3 in amino acids: CAWSVRGADTIYF. Partial CDR3 DNA: TGTGCCTGGAGTGTACGAGGGGCGGACACC. The V gene is TRBV30, the J gene TRBJ1-3, with D maybe TRBD1 (5 bases). Read sequence stops 3 residues before the CDR3 end, and the germline J gene provides the missing end. Germline V gives CDR1 GTSNPN, CDR2 SVGIG (reference sequence). Deletions cut 0 bases from V and 8 bases from J, with 11 bases between. The CDR3 loop spans 13 amino acids.

On this clone: With the read ending 3 residues before the CDR3 end, the germline J gene is used to fill in that end. The V gene is TRBV19, the J gene TRBJ1-1; 7 bases align to TRBD1. Losses at the gene ends were 5 bases for V and 3 bases for J; bases not matched to a gene: 3. This CDR3 spans 13 amino acids. The germline gives CDR1 LNHDA, CDR2 SQIVND (reference sequence). CDR3 residues: CASSRQGYTEAFF. CDR3 bases read: TGTGCCAGTAGTCGACAGGGATACACTGAA.